This TCR beta chain was profiled in a study of identical twins. The CDR3 loop spans 14 amino acids. CDR1 and CDR2 from the germline V gene are SGHVS and FQNEAQ. V lost 5 bases to trimming and J lost 7 bases; unmatched junction nucleotides: 9. From the 5' RACE reads, TCRdb called clonotypes with MiXCR, one entry per CDR3 protein. The sample consists of approximately 890,000 distinct CDR3 sequences, around an eighth of them appearing once. This clonotype was seen ten or more times. This sample was also put to use in a study of yellow fever vaccine responses in identical twins.

The sequencing input was PBMCs. This rearrangement joins TRBV7-8 to TRBJ1-1; 8 nucleotides line up with TRBD1. The receptor comes from a woman under 30 in good health. The CDR3 is CASSQGQEFSEAFF. The DNA of the CDR3 is TGTGCCAGCAGCCAGGGACAGGAATTTAGTGAAGCTTTCTTT.